Below, 7 T cell receptor beta chains from the same sample are listed, as sequenced in a study of cytomegalovirus exposure and HLA in healthy donors (dated 2017 in TCRdb). Library preparation was by the immunoSEQ multiplex PCR assay. The multiplex PCR relied on a mix of 60 forward primers for TCR Vbeta segments and 13 reverse primers for TCR Jbeta segments. TCRdb re-hosts the immuneACCESS table, in-frame sequences only. Its copies lack some clones; in the studies checked, an unresolved V gene accounts for under half of them, and the cause for the rest is not known. The sample has 75,000 to 100,000 clones on record, 80% of them singletons. About 7.3% of the sample rests with the top ten. The sequencing input was PBMCs. The receptor source for this set is a man younger than 45 in good health and CMV-seronegative.

The CDR3 here is CASYRRGQGVQLNNSPLHF. The CDR3 DNA follows: TGCGCCAGCTACCGGCGTGGGCAGGGCGTGCAGTTAAATAATTCACCCCTCCACTTT. This chain connects TRBV10-1 to TRBJ1-6; weak D call: TRBD1 (5 bases). Trimming took off 8 bases at V and 5 bases at J, with 28 bases between the two ends. The germline V gene encodes CDR1 WNHNN and CDR2 SYGVQD (reference sequence). This CDR3 has 19 amino acids.

V is TRBV19 and J is TRBJ2-7; TRBD2 aligns across 9 bases. This CDR3 region has 12 residues. CDR1 LNHDA and CDR2 SQIVND come from the germline V gene (reference sequence). The chain's CDR3 is CASAGGRNEQYF. The CDR3 nucleotides read TGTGCTTCAGCGGGGGGTAGGAACGAGCAGTACTTC.

The CDR3 DNA sequence: TGTGCCAGCAGTTACTTGGACCAGGGCGCTTTCTTT. Translating it yields CASSYLDQGAFF. The chain uses TRBV6-6 and TRBJ1-1; tentative D call: TRBD1 (5 bases). The CDR3 runs to 12 residues. CDR1 MNHNY and CDR2 SVGAGI come from the germline V gene (reference sequence). V lost 1 base and J 11 bases, leaving 11 bases between the germline ends.

The J gene is TRBJ1-4, the V gene TRBV6-5; the D gene is possibly TRBD1 (5 bases). The CDR3 loop spans 15 amino acids. The ends were cut back, 0 bases at V and 8 bases at J, with 13 bases in the middle. CDR1 is MNHEY, CDR2 SVGAGI, per germline. Here the CDR3 reads CASSYSGGDGEKLFF. The CDR3 region has the DNA TGTGCCAGCAGTTACTCCGGGGGGGACGGCGAAAAACTGTTTTTT.

The chain joins TRBV7-9 to TRBJ1-6, with a weak D call TRBD1 (5 bases). This CDR3 spans 15 amino acids. Between the trimmed V and J ends, which lost 7 bases and 9 bases, there was a span of 19 bases. Germline CDR1 and CDR2: SEHNR and FQNEAQ (reference sequence). The DNA for the CDR3 is TGTGCCAGCACCCAAGACAGCGCTCGGGTTTCACCCCTCCACTTT. Encoded protein: CASTQDSARVSPLHF.

Written as DNA, the CDR3 is TGTGCCAGTAGTTACGACAGGGGGTCGGGGAACAATGAGCAGTTCTTC. It translates to CASSYDRGSGNNEQFF. The chain combines TRBV19 with TRBJ2-1; TRBD1 matches at 9 bases. The germline V gene has CDR1 LNHDA and CDR2 SQIVND (reference sequence). The V and J ends lost 5 bases and 5 bases, in that order; junction bases with no gene match: 10. The length of the CDR3 is 16 residues. Full variable domain (outside the CDR3, taken from reference TRBV19 and TRBJ2-1): DGGITQSPKYLFRKEGQNVTLSCEQNLNHDAMYWYRQDPGQGLRLIYYSQIVNDFQKGDIAEGYSVSREKKESFPLTVTSAQKNPTAFYLCASSYDRGSGNNEQFFGPGTRLTVL.

CDR3 in DNA: TGTGCCAGTAGTATATACGGGCTAGCGGGAAACACCGGGGAGCTGTTTTTT. Protein: CASSIYGLAGNTGELFF. The genes are TRBV19 and TRBJ2-2, with 9 bases aligning to TRBD2. This CDR3 region has 17 residues. V trimming: 2 bases; J trimming: 2 bases; junction bases outside the gene matches: 6. Germline loops: CDR1 LNHDA, CDR2 SQIVND (reference sequence).